The rows below give T cell receptor beta chains drawn from one sample of a study of a mutant IDH1 vaccine in newly diagnosed glioma. This table comes from immunoSEQ multiplex PCR, and its TCRdb copy is limited to in-frame clones, with some not included. The sample comprises approximately 30,000 clones, 80% to 95% of which are singletons, and about 5.5% rests with the top ten. Their target antigens are unknown. Here the sequenced sample was PBMCs, taken from a glioma patient whose treatment included an IDH1 peptide vaccine. These receptors were taken from a woman aged 40-49 years with glioma. CDR3s include the opening cysteine and the closing phenylalanine or tryptophan. Each record gives: J gene, clone size, V gene, D gene, CDR3 length, CDR3 DNA, CDR3 protein. D genes are given only for firm matches. Where a row states a size, it is once, few, many or the class of an expanded clone; other rows omit it.

J: TRBJ2-1; size: .; V: TRBV10-2; D: TRBD2; length: 13; DNA: TGCGCCAGCAAGAGCGGGAGTCTCAATGAGCAGTTCTTC; CDR3: CASKSGSLNEQFF
J: TRBJ2-7; size: .; V: TRBV5-1; D: TRBD1; length: 15; DNA: TGCGCCAGCAGCATGGGACAGACCTATCAGTCCGAGCAGTACTTC; CDR3: CASSMGQTYQSEQYF
J: TRBJ1-4; size: .; V: TRBV5-4; D: .; length: 14; DNA: TGTGCCAGCAGCTCCGAGCGGACGGGGGAAAAACTGTTTTTT; CDR3: CASSSERTGEKLFF
J: TRBJ2-5; size: .; V: TRBV5-4; D: TRBD1; length: 14; DNA: TGTGCCAGCAGCGGAAAGACAGGGAAGGAGACCCAGTACTTC; CDR3: CASSGKTGKETQYF
J: TRBJ2-2; size: .; V: TRBV4-1; D: .; length: 16; DNA: TGCGCCAGCAGCCAAGGTCCTGGAACGAACACCGGGGAGCTGTTTTTT; CDR3: CASSQGPGTNTGELFF
J: TRBJ1-2; size: .; V: TRBV2; D: .; length: 12; DNA: TGTGCCAGCAGTAGAGCATCCTATGGCTACACCTTC; CDR3: CASSRASYGYTF
J: TRBJ1-5; size: .; V: TRBV10-3; D: TRBD1; length: 15; DNA: TGTGCCATCAGTGAGTCCGGACAGGGCAATCAGCCCCAGCATTTT; CDR3: CAISESGQGNQPQHF
J: TRBJ2-1; size: .; V: TRBV2; D: .; length: 11; DNA: TGTGCCAGCAGGGAGGTCAATGAGCAGTTCTTC; CDR3: CASREVNEQFF
J: TRBJ1-2; size: once; V: TRBV6-6; D: .; length: 12; DNA: TGTGCCCTCGGGGGACATTTCTATGGCTACACCTTC; CDR3: CALGGHFYGYTF
J: TRBJ2-7; size: .; V: TRBV27; D: .; length: 15; DNA: TGTGCCAGCAGTTTGATGGGGCACCCCTCCTACGAGCAGTACTTC; CDR3: CASSLMGHPSYEQYF
J: TRBJ1-1; size: .; V: TRBV4-3; D: .; length: 15; DNA: TGCGCCAGCAGCCAATTGCCAGACTCGGGTGGTGAAGCTTTCTTT; CDR3: CASSQLPDSGGEAFF
J: TRBJ1-5; size: .; V: TRBV4-1; D: .; length: 16; DNA: TGCGCCAGCAGCCATGGGCGGGGGACGGGCAATCAGCCCCAGCATTTT; CDR3: CASSHGRGTGNQPQHF
J: TRBJ1-2; size: .; V: TRBV5-1; D: .; length: 13; DNA: TGCGCCAGCAGCTTGGGCGGAAACTATGGCTACACCTTC; CDR3: CASSLGGNYGYTF
J: TRBJ1-1; size: .; V: TRBV7-2; D: TRBD1; length: 15; DNA: TGTGCCAGCAGCCCCCGGACAGGGGGCTACACTGAAGCTTTCTTT; CDR3: CASSPRTGGYTEAFF
J: TRBJ1-3; size: .; V: TRBV5-1; D: .; length: 16; DNA: TGCGCCAGCAGCTTGGTGTCAGGGTTTGGTGGAAACACCATATATTTT; CDR3: CASSLVSGFGGNTIYF
J: TRBJ2-4; size: .; V: TRBV5-1; D: .; length: 15; DNA: TGCGCCAGCAGCTTGGAAGGGGGGCCCCAAAACATTCAGTACTTC; CDR3: CASSLEGGPQNIQYF
J: TRBJ1-2; size: .; V: TRBV2; D: .; length: 13; DNA: TGTGCCAGCAGTGCGGTGGGCAGCTATGGCTACACCTTC; CDR3: CASSAVGSYGYTF
J: TRBJ2-6; size: .; V: TRBV4-3; D: .; length: 17; DNA: TGCGCCAGCAGCCAAGTAAGCCCTCTCTCTGGGGCCAACGTCCTGACTTTC; CDR3: CASSQVSPLSGANVLTF
J: TRBJ1-2; size: .; V: TRBV21-1; D: .; length: 16; DNA: TGTGCCAGCAGCAGGCTTAGATTTGACAGGGGCTATGGCTACACCTTC; CDR3: CASSRLRFDRGYGYTF
J: TRBJ2-7; size: .; V: TRBV6-1; D: TRBD1; length: 13; DNA: TGTGCCAGCAGTACCAGGACAGGGTCCGAGCAGTACTTC; CDR3: CASSTRTGSEQYF
J: TRBJ1-5; size: .; V: TRBV28; D: TRBD1; length: 14; DNA: TGTGCCAGCAGCGCCCGGACAGGGGATCAGCCCCAGCATTTT; CDR3: CASSARTGDQPQHF
J: TRBJ1-2; size: .; V: TRBV5-4; D: .; length: 14; DNA: TGTGCCAGCAGCTGGGCCGGAACCGCCTATGGCTACACCTTC; CDR3: CASSWAGTAYGYTF
J: TRBJ1-4; size: once; V: TRBV5-1; D: TRBD1; length: 17; DNA: TGCGCCAGCAGCTCGGGACAGGGGTCTGCGGCTAATGAAAAACTGTTTTTT; CDR3: CASSSGQGSAANEKLFF
J: TRBJ2-1; size: .; V: TRBV19; D: TRBD1; length: 13; DNA: TGTGCCAGTAGTACGGGACAGGGCGATGAGCAGTTCTTC; CDR3: CASSTGQGDEQFF
J: TRBJ2-1; size: once; V: TRBV5-6; D: TRBD2; length: 19; DNA: TGTGCCAGCAGCTCTAGCGGGGGGGCCTTCCGGCGGTCCTACAATGAGCAGTTCTTC; CDR3: CASSSSGGAFRRSYNEQFF
J: TRBJ2-2; size: .; V: TRBV2; D: .; length: 15; DNA: TGTGCCAGCAGTCCTAGCGCTTGGGGTACCGGGGAGCTGTTTTTT; CDR3: CASSPSAWGTGELFF
J: TRBJ2-7; size: .; V: TRBV5-1; D: .; length: 16; DNA: TGCGCCAGCAGCCCGAACATCCAGGGAGGTGTCGACGAGCAGTACTTC; CDR3: CASSPNIQGGVDEQYF
J: TRBJ1-1; size: .; V: TRBV19; D: .; length: 17; DNA: TGTGCCAGCTTTTCCCCCGGCCACAGGTTCATGAACACTGAAGCTTTCTTT; CDR3: CASFSPGHRFMNTEAFF
J: TRBJ1-1; size: .; V: TRBV4-2; D: .; length: 14; DNA: TGTGCCAGCAGCTACGGGACCGCCCTGGCTGAAGCTTTCTTT; CDR3: CASSYGTALAEAFF